A selection of T cell receptor beta chains follows, all from one sample in a study of regulatory T cells in long-lasting Graves disease. Each CDR3 protein gets one entry after TCRdb re-called the multiplex PCR reads with MiXCR. Altogether around 250,000 distinct CDR3 sequences are present, more than 15% being singletons, with the ten largest covering approximately 14%. The same data also contributed to another study, on T cells in Graves' hyperthyroidism and ophthalmopathy.

The input for sequencing was peripheral blood mononuclear cells (PBMCs), taken at new diagnosis, from a patient treated with antithyroid drugs. These TCRs come from a woman in her 30s with Graves disease. Each CDR3 is given with its conserved first and last residue. The D gene is left open where the match is weak. A clone size is listed for some rows: how often the clone was seen (once, few, many), or a class if it is expanded.

cdr3_length	clone_size	j_call	d_call	v_call	cdr3_aa	cdr3_nt
14	many	TRBJ2-1	NA	TRBV3-1	CASSLSWGANEQFF	TGTGCCAGCAGCCTTTCCTGGGGGGCGAATGAGCAGTTCTTC
18	few	TRBJ1-5	TRBD1	TRBV10-2	CASSYTITGDPSNQPQHF	TGCGCCAGCAGCTACACCATAACAGGGGACCCTAGCAATCAGCCCCAGCATTTT
13	many	TRBJ2-7	NA	TRBV18	CASAGAFGYEQYF	TGTGCCAGCGCCGGGGCATTTGGCTACGAGCAGTACTTC
14	many	TRBJ2-3	TRBD1	TRBV5-8	CASSLGTGVDTQYF	TGTGCCAGCAGCTTAGGGACAGGGGTGGATACGCAGTATTTT
12	many	TRBJ1-2	NA	TRBV3-1	CASSQEGRGYTF	TGTGCCAGCAGCCAAGAGGGACGGGGCTACACCTTC
15	NA	TRBJ2-7	NA	TRBV10-3	CAISESVQGRYEQYF	TGTGCCATCAGTGAGTCGGTGCAGGGGAGGTACGAGCAGTACTTC
16	many	TRBJ2-3	TRBD2	TRBV9	CASSVGTSGTWGTQYF	TGTGCCAGCAGCGTGGGGACTAGCGGGACCTGGGGTACGCAGTATTTT
14	many	TRBJ1-6	NA	TRBV20-1	CSAGTGPTGSPLHF	TGCAGTGCTGGTACAGGGCCAACAGGCTCACCCCTCCACTTT
12	many	TRBJ1-1	TRBD1	TRBV29-1	CSVRTGVAEAFF	TGCAGCGTCAGGACAGGGGTGGCTGAAGCTTTCTTT
15	many	TRBJ2-5	TRBD1	TRBV20-1	CSAHPGQGGQETQYF	TGCAGTGCTCACCCCGGACAGGGTGGTCAAGAGACCCAGTACTTC
15	NA	TRBJ2-5	TRBD2	TRBV5-1	CASSGGLAGVETQYF	TGCGCCAGCAGCGGAGGACTAGCGGGGGTAGAGACCCAGTACTTC
14	many	TRBJ1-1	NA	TRBV13	CASSLGPMNTEAFF	TGTGCCAGCAGCTTAGGACCGATGAACACTGAAGCTTTCTTT
13	many	TRBJ1-1	NA	TRBV5-1	CASSWDTYTEAFF	TGCGCCAGCAGCTGGGACACTTACACTGAAGCTTTCTTT
13	once	TRBJ2-5	TRBD1	TRBV5-1	CASRDRAQETQYF	TGCGCCAGCAGGGACAGGGCCCAAGAGACCCAGTACTTC
15	NA	TRBJ2-5	TRBD2	TRBV5-1	CASSYGTPGGETQYF	TGCGCCAGCAGCTACGGGACCCCGGGGGGAGAGACCCAGTACTTC
17	NA	TRBJ2-3	TRBD2	TRBV10-3	CAIRDGLAAAGTDTQYF	TGTGCCATCAGAGACGGACTAGCGGCGGCGGGCACAGATACGCAGTATTTT
15	many	TRBJ1-3	NA	TRBV7-2	CASSSGLTSGNTIYF	TGTGCCAGCAGCTCGGGACTGACCTCTGGAAACACCATATATTTT
16	few	TRBJ1-3	NA	TRBV3-1	CASSQEIYQNGNTIYF	TGTGCCAGCAGCCAAGAGATATATCAGAACGGAAACACCATATATTTT
15	many	TRBJ2-3	NA	TRBV15	CATKGGDFSTDTQYF	TGTGCCACCAAGGGCGGGGATTTTAGCACAGATACGCAGTATTTT
14	many	TRBJ2-1	NA	TRBV11-2	CASSLASLYNEQFF	TGTGCCAGCAGCTTAGCGTCACTTTACAATGAGCAGTTCTTC
17	many	TRBJ1-5	TRBD1	TRBV19	CASSIDRGQGQGQPQHF	TGTGCCAGTAGTATAGATAGAGGACAGGGGCAAGGACAGCCCCAGCATTTT
12	many	TRBJ1-1	NA	TRBV29-1	CSVSGQNTEAFF	TGCAGCGTTTCTGGGCAGAACACTGAAGCTTTCTTT
15	many	TRBJ2-5	NA	TRBV3-1	CASSPKIRDQETQYF	TGTGCCAGCAGCCCTAAAATCCGGGACCAAGAGACCCAGTACTTC
18	many	TRBJ1-5	NA	TRBV6-1	CASSGPRDTRVNNQPQHF	TGTGCCAGCAGTGGGCCCCGGGACACAAGGGTGAACAATCAGCCCCAGCATTTT
14	many	TRBJ1-1	NA	TRBV2	CATRREVPGTEAFF	TGTGCCACCCGGCGTGAAGTGCCGGGCACTGAAGCTTTCTTT